The subject of this entry is one T cell receptor beta chain. The data were obtained in a study of blood T cell repertoires in COVID-19. The wider study: Some COVID-19 samples were acute and others convalescent; all came from the United States, Italy and Spain.

Using immunoSEQ multiplex PCR, the repertoire was profiled, and TCRdb retains in-frame clones only, with some absent. The sample has 200,000 to 250,000 clones; 84% are singletons. Germline assignment: CDR1 WNHNN and CDR2 SYGVQD (reference sequence). There are 16 residues in the CDR3. The V end lost 4 bases, the J end lost 6 bases, and 22 bases lay between the germline ends. What was sequenced was peripheral blood. The TCR originated in a woman of 80 years or more with active or convalescent COVID-19. The chain is built from TRBV10-1 and TRBJ2-7; possible D gene TRBD2, 5 bases. The CDR3 DNA is TGCGCCAGCAGTGGGTTGAAGGACTTTAATCTATGCGAGCAGTACTTC. Translating it yields CASSGLKDFNLCEQYF.